The 20 T cell receptor beta chains listed next were all sequenced from one sample in a study of blood T cell repertoires in COVID-19. Sequencing was performed with immunoSEQ multiplex PCR; in TCRdb, only in-frame clones are kept and a portion is missing. The sample holds around 280,000 clones, around 89% seen once. Sequencing was performed on PBMCs or T cells enriched from blood (not recorded which). The source of these receptors is a woman under 30 with acute COVID-19.

CDR3 sequence (DNA): TGTGCCAGCTCACCGGACAGGGTTGGAGAAAAACTGTTTTTT. Translating it yields CASSPDRVGEKLFF. The J gene is TRBJ1-4, the V gene TRBV18, with 8 positions matching TRBD1. This CDR3 has 14 residues. J was trimmed by 8 bases and V by 3 bases; bases with no gene match: 5. The germline gives CDR1 KGHSH, CDR2 LQKENI.

CDR3 in DNA: TGCAGCGTTGATTCCCCGGGCAGGGGTCTTTATCGCCACAATCAGCCCCAGCATTTT. Amino acid sequence: CSVDSPGRGLYRHNQPQHF. This chain joins TRBV29-1 and TRBJ1-5, with a tentative D call TRBD1 (6 bases). Germline CDR1 is SQVTM and CDR2 is ANQGSEA. The CDR3 has 19 residues. Trimming took off 3 bases at V and 3 bases at J, with 27 bases between the two ends.

This chain links TRBV5-4 with TRBJ2-7; 8 bases match TRBD2. From germline, CDR1 is SGHNT and CDR2 YYREEE (reference sequence). The CDR3 extends over 16 amino acids. The V and J ends lost 4 bases and 0 bases, in that order; junction bases with no gene match: 9. This CDR3 is CASSPGGGRSSYEQYF. CDR3 nucleotides: TGTGCCAGCAGCCCCGGAGGCGGGAGGAGCTCCTACGAGCAGTACTTC.

This chain uses TRBV3-1 (or the pseudogene TRBV3-2) with TRBJ2-7, with a possible D match to TRBD1 (6 bases). CDR1 and CDR2 from the germline V gene are LGHDT and YNNKEL (reference sequence). Trimming left V 1 base short and J 1 base short, with 14 bases between. This CDR3 has 16 residues. This chain's CDR3 is CASSQAGTGTSYEQYF. DNA of the CDR3: TGTGCCAGCAGCCAAGCGGGGACCGGGACATCCTACGAGCAGTACTTC.

The V call is TRBV25-1, the J call TRBJ2-7, with D hard to call. Germline V gene data show CDR1 as MGHDK and CDR2 as SYGVNS. The CDR3 has 13 amino acids. Trimming left V 0 bases short and J 1 base short, with 4 bases between. The CDR3 DNA reads TGTGCCAGCAGTGAATATACATCCTACGAGCAGTACTTC. Protein product: CASSEYTSYEQYF.

This chain joins TRBV5-5 and TRBJ2-1, with 9 nucleotides matching TRBD1. Germline assignment: CDR1 SGHKS and CDR2 YYEKEE (reference sequence). The CDR3 length is 16 residues. V trimming: 4 bases; J trimming: 3 bases; junction bases outside the gene matches: 8. The CDR3 here is CASSLDRGGYYNEQFF. DNA for the CDR3: TGTGCCAGCAGCCTGGACAGGGGCGGCTACTACAATGAGCAGTTCTTC.

The gene calls are TRBV2 and TRBJ2-3; D is unclear. This CDR3 comprises 14 residues. Germline values: CDR1 SNHLY, CDR2 FYNNEI. The germline V and J ends were trimmed by 4 bases and 0 bases, with 8 bases remaining between them. The CDR3: CASSVDSSTDTQYF. The CDR3 DNA follows: TGTGCCAGCAGTGTAGATAGTAGCACAGATACGCAGTATTTT.

This rearrangement joins TRBV7-9 to TRBJ2-3; 9 bases are shared with TRBD2. The CDR3 sequence is 16 residues long. Losses at the gene ends were 4 bases for V and 4 bases for J; bases not matched to a gene: 9. Germline CDR1 is SEHNR and CDR2 is FQNEAQ (reference sequence). The DNA for the CDR3 is TGTGCCAGCAGCTCACCGGGACTAGCTAGTGCAGATACGCAGTATTTT. This translates into CASSSPGLASADTQYF. Looking up the rest from reference TRBV7-9 and TRBJ2-3 gives the full variable domain: DTGVSQNPRHKITKRGQNVTFRCDPISEHNRLYWYRQTLGQGPEFLTYFQNEAQLEKSRLLSDRFSAERPKGSFSTLEIQRTEQGDSAMYLCASSSPGLASADTQYFGPGTRLTVL.

The chain has TRBV13 and TRBJ2-3; 12 nucleotides match TRBD1. In germline, CDR1 is PRHDT, CDR2 FYEKMQ (reference sequence). J was trimmed by 4 bases and V by 5 bases; bases with no gene match: 7. The CDR3 runs to 16 residues. Here the CDR3 reads CASSPRGTGGPDTQYF. In DNA form, the CDR3 reads TGTGCCAGCAGCCCCCGCGGGACAGGGGGCCCAGATACGCAGTATTTT.

To note about this clone: The DNA is omitted, as the CDR3 cannot be located on it reliably, and the CDR3 follows TCRdb's listing. The rearrangement links TRBV28 to TRBJ1-1; the table's D gene call, TRBD1, was not cross checked with the DNA. Per germline, CDR1 MDHEN and CDR2 SYDVKM. The CDR3 region is 15 residues in length, termini included. The CDR3 spells CASSFLAGGATEAFF.

The J gene is TRBJ2-7, the V gene TRBV5-4; a weak D match, TRBD2 (6 bases). This CDR3 spans 15 amino acids. V lost 1 base and J lost 0, with 11 bases in between. CDR1 is SGHNT and CDR2 is YYREEE in the germline V gene (reference sequence). Here the CDR3 DNA reads TGTGCCAGCAGCTTGTACCAGGGACTCTCCTACGAGCAGTACTTC. It encodes CASSLYQGLSYEQYF.

This clone is a singleton in its sample. J is TRBJ1-2 and V is TRBV6-5; no definite D call. CDR3 length: 15 amino acids. Germline assignment: CDR1 MNHEY and CDR2 SVGAGI. The V end was cut by 7 bases, the J end by 5 bases, with 20 bases between. CDR3 bases: TGTGCCAGCACCCAGCAACGGACTGGCCGATATGGCTACACCTTC. This gives the protein CASTQQRTGRYGYTF.

This chain joins TRBV15 and TRBJ1-2; 7 positions agree with TRBD1. The V and J ends lost 6 bases and 1 base, in that order; junction bases with no gene match: 5. Germline lookup yields CDR1 LNHNV and CDR2 YYDKDF (reference sequence). The CDR3 has 14 amino acids. Here the CDR3 reads CATRKTGVNYGYTF. In nucleotides, the CDR3 is TGTGCCACCAGAAAAACAGGGGTTAACTATGGCTACACCTTC.

The chain uses TRBV10-2 and TRBJ1-5, with 8 bases lining up with TRBD1. V was clipped by 6 bases and J by 6 bases; unmatched bases: 4. CDR1 WSHSY and CDR2 SAAADI come from the germline V gene. The CDR3 is 13 residues long. CDR3 DNA sequence: TGCGCCAGCAGCACAGACAGGGGTCAGCCCCAGCATTTT. Residues: CASSTDRGQPQHF.

V usage is TRBV7-2 and J usage is TRBJ2-7, with a possible D match to TRBD2 (5 bases). The V and J ends lost 5 bases and 6 bases respectively, with 17 bases between them. The CDR3 contains 14 residues. Germline V gene data show CDR1 as SGHTA and CDR2 as FQGNSA. CDR3 sequence: CASSHGFPAGEQYF. As DNA, the CDR3 is TGTGCCAGCAGCCACGGGTTTCCCGCGGGCGAGCAGTACTTC.

The chain recombines TRBV4-3 with TRBJ2-1, with TRBD2 as a possible D gene (6 bases). The V and J ends lost 3 bases and 4 bases respectively, with 19 bases between them. Germline V lookup: CDR1 LGHNA, CDR2 YSLEER. The CDR3 spans 17 residues. In DNA form, the CDR3 reads TGCGCCAGCAGCCAGAGCCAACTAGCCAAATCTTACAATGAGCAGTTCTTC. Its translation is CASSQSQLAKSYNEQFF.

This chain links TRBV7-2 with TRBJ1-1, with D unresolved. In germline, CDR1 is SGHTA, CDR2 FQGNSA. This CDR3 contains 17 residues. Trimming left V 1 base short and J 1 base short, with 16 bases between. In nucleotides, the CDR3 is TGTGCCAGCAGCTTAGAGGGTAGCGGCAGGCGGAACACTGAAGCTTTCTTT. Residues: CASSLEGSGRRNTEAFF.

This chain links TRBV27 with TRBJ2-3; 9 nucleotides match TRBD2. CDR1 is MNHEY, CDR2 SMNVEV, per germline (reference sequence). The CDR3 has 15 residues. The J segment lost 1 base and the V segment lost 3 bases, leaving 2 bases of the junction unmatched. CDR3 bases: TGTGCCAGCAGTTTTAGCGGGAGCGGCACAGATACGCAGTATTTT. The encoded protein is CASSFSGSGTDTQYF.

The chain employs TRBV29-1 and TRBJ1-5, with a possible D match to TRBD1 (6 bases). Germline V CDR1 and CDR2: SQVTM, ANQGSEA. This CDR3 has 18 amino acids. Trimming took 3 bases from V and 0 from J, leaving 21 bases between them. CDR3 loop: CSVEGTRGGGHSNQPQHF. DNA of the CDR3: TGCAGCGTTGAGGGTACGCGGGGAGGGGGTCATAGCAATCAGCCCCAGCATTTT. Variable domain in full (rest from reference TRBV29-1 and TRBJ1-5): SAVISQKPSRDICQRGTSLTIQCQVDSQVTMMFWYRQQPGQSLTLIATANQGSEATYESGFVIDKFPISRPNLTFSTLTVSNMSPEDSSIYLCSVEGTRGGGHSNQPQHFGDGTRLSIL.

This chain uses TRBV6-5 with TRBJ1-1; D is uncertain. Between the trimmed V and J ends, which lost 0 bases and 2 bases, there was a span of 10 bases. Germline assignment: CDR1 MNHEY and CDR2 SVGAGI. The CDR3 extends over 15 amino acids. The CDR3 DNA sequence: TGTGCCAGCAGTTACTCAAGAAACCTAAACACTGAAGCTTTCTTT. Translated, it gives CASSYSRNLNTEAFF.